The table lists the clone carrying this T cell receptor beta chain with a few counts. Its specificity is unknown. Trimming pared 0 bases from V and 2 bases from J, leaving 5 bases between. This CDR3 is built from 13 residues. Germline V gene data show CDR1 as SGHNT and CDR2 as YYREEE (reference sequence). As to treatment: approximately 9-day PBMC culture with coronavirus spike peptide pools or control peptides (ViraFEST assay). These data originate in a study of vaccination and CD4 T cells after COVID-19. Study-wide background: The authors used overlapping spike peptides from SARS-CoV-2, HCoV-NL63, HCoV-OC43 and HCoV-229E to stimulate cells.

The study, taken as a whole, reports: Reactive clone data from convalescent patients indicated a median of about 86% appearing only post-vaccination.

CD4+ T cells that had been cultured provided DNA sequenced with the Oncomine TCR Beta short-read assay. TCRdb analysed the PCR reads with MiXCR anew, one entry per CDR3 protein. The sample has roughly 20,000 distinct CDR3 sequences; over 25% are singletons. Input material: cultured CD4+ T cells from blood. This clonotype was sampled from a human donor with COVID-19. The J gene is TRBJ2-5, the V gene TRBV5-4, with TRBD1 as a possible D gene (5 bases). The CDR3 here is CASSLGQQETQYF. The CDR3 nucleotides read TGTGCCAGCAGCTTGGGACAGCAAGAGACCCAGTACTTC.